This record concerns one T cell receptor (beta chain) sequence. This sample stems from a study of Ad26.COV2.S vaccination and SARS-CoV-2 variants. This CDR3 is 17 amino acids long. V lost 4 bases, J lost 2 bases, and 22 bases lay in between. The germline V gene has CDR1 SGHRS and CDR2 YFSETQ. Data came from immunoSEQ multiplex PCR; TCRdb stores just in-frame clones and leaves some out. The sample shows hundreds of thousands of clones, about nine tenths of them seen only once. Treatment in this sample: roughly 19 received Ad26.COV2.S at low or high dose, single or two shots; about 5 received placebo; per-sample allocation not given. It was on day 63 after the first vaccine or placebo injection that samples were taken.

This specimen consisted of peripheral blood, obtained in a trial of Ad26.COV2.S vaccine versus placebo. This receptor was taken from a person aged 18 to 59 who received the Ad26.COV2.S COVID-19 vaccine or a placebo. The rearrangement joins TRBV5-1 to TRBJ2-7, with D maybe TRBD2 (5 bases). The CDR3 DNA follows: TGCGCCAGCAGCCACTTGGACGTACGGACTGCGGCCTACGAGCAGTACTTC. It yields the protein CASSHLDVRTAAYEQYF. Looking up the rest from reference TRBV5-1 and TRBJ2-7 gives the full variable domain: KAGVTQTPRYLIKTRGQQVTLSCSPISGHRSVSWYQQTPGQGLQFLFEYFSETQRNKGNFPGRFSGRQFSNSRSEMNVSTLELGDSALYLCASSHLDVRTAAYEQYFGPGTRLTVT.